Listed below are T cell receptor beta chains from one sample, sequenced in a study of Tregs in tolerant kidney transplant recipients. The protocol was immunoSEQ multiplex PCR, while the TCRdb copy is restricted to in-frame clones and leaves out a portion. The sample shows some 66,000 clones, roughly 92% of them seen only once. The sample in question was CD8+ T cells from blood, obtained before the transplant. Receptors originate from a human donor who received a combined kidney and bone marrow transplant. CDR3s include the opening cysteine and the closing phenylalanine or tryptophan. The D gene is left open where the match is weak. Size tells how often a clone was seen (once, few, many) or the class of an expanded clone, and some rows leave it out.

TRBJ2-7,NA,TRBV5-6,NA,TGTGCCAGCAGCCGGGGACAACGAGACGAGCAGTACTTC,CASSRGQRDEQYF
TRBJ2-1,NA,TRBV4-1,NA,TGCGCCAGCAGCCCTCGAGGCGGCGACTACAATGAGCAGTTCTTC,CASSPRGGDYNEQFF
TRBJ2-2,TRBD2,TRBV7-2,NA,TGTGCCAGCAGATCACCCGGGACTAGCGGGAGGGCCGGCGGGGAGCTGTTTTTT,CASRSPGTSGRAGGELFF
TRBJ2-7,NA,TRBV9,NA,TGTGCCAGCAGCGTTGGGGGCGCCGGTTACGAGCAGTACTTC,CASSVGGAGYEQYF
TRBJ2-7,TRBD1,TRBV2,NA,TGTGCCAGTTTAGGACAGGGACAGACTTACGAGCAGTACTTC,CASLGQGQTYEQYF
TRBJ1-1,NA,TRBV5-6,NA,TGTGCCAGCAGCCAGCCGACAGCCATGAACACTGAAGCTTTCTTT,CASSQPTAMNTEAFF
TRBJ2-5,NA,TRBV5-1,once,TGCGCCAGCAGCGGACGTTGGGGCGGACAAGAGACCCAGTACTTC,CASSGRWGGQETQYF
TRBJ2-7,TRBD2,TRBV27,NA,TGTGCCAGCAGTTTATCTCGGGGGGGGAGCTCCTACGAGCAGTACTTC,CASSLSRGGSSYEQYF
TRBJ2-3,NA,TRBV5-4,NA,TGTGCCAGCAGCTTGGCCTCACCAGGCACAGATACGCAGTATTTT,CASSLASPGTDTQYF
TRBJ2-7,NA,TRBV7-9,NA,TGTGCCAGCAGCCCCGGTAACCGTCCGATCTCCTACGAGCAGTACTTC,CASSPGNRPISYEQYF
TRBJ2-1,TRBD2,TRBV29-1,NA,TGCAGCGCCCCAGGCGGGAGCGCCAATGAGCAGTTCTTC,CSAPGGSANEQFF
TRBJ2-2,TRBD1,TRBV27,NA,TGTGCCAGCAGTCCATCGACAGGGGAGAACACCGGGGAGCTGTTTTTT,CASSPSTGENTGELFF
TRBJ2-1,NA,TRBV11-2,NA,TGTGCCAGCAGAGGCTTAGGGCGGGGACCCTACAATGAGCAGTTCTTC,CASRGLGRGPYNEQFF
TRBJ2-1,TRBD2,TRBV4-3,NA,TGCGCCAGCAGCCCCGGACTAGCGGGAGAGAGCTCCTACAATGAGCAGTTCTTC,CASSPGLAGESSYNEQFF
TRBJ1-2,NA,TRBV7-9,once,TGTGCCAGCAGCTCTCAGGGATTAGCTAACTATGGCTACACCTTC,CASSSQGLANYGYTF
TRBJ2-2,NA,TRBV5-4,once,TGTGCCAGCAGCCCCCAACCCGGTCGTAACACCGGGGAGCTGTTTTTT,CASSPQPGRNTGELFF
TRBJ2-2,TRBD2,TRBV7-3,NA,TGTGCCAGCAGCACGACTCTAGCGGGGGGCGCCGGGGAGCTGTTTTTT,CASSTTLAGGAGELFF
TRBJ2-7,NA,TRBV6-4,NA,TGTGCCAGCACATTAAAGGCGGGACTTGTGTCCTACGAGCAGTACTTC,CASTLKAGLVSYEQYF
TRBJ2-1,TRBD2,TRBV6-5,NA,TGTGCCAGCAGTTCTAGCGGGGGGGCTTACAATGAGCAGTTCTTC,CASSSSGGAYNEQFF
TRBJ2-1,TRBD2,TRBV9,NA,TGTGCCAGCAGCCCCTCCGGAGCGGGAGGATATGAGCAGTTCTTC,CASSPSGAGGYEQFF
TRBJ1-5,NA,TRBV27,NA,TGTGCCAGCATATGGGAGAGCAATCAGCCCCAGCATTTT,CASIWESNQPQHF
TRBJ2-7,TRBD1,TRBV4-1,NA,TGCGCCAGCAGCCAAGTCCAGGGGGACTACGAGCAGTACTTC,CASSQVQGDYEQYF
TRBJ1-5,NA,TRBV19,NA,TGTGCCAGTAAGGCAGGGGGCAATCAGCCCCAGCATTTT,CASKAGGNQPQHF
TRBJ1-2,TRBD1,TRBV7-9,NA,TGTGCCAGCAGCGGTACAGGGGACACTAACTATGGCTACACCTTC,CASSGTGDTNYGYTF
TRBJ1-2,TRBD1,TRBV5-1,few,TGCGCCAGCAGCAAGGGGACAGGGGATGGCTACACCTTC,CASSKGTGDGYTF
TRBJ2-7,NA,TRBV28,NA,TGTGCCAGCAGTCCGATCAGGGGCGTCAATTTGGAGCAGTACTTC,CASSPIRGVNLEQYF
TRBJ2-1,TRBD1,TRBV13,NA,TGTGCCAGCAGCCCCTCCGGGACAGGGGGGGAGAATGAGCAGTTCTTC,CASSPSGTGGENEQFF
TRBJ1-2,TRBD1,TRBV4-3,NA,TGCGCCAGCAGCCAAGATTTGACAGGGGGGGACTTCTGGGGCTACACCTTC,CASSQDLTGGDFWGYTF
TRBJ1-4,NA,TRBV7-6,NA,TGTGCCAGCAGCCCAAACATACAGGGCGAACTGTTTTTT,CASSPNIQGELFF
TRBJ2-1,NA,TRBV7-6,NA,TGTGCCAGCAGCTTAGCGCCAAGAGGGCCAAGATACAATGAGCAGTTCTTC,CASSLAPRGPRYNEQFF
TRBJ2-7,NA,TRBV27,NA,TGTGCCAGCAGTTATCGAGGAGGGCCCGGCCGATACGAGCAGTACTTC,CASSYRGGPGRYEQYF
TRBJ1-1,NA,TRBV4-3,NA,TGCGCCAGCAGCCAATATGAACAGGGAAACACTGAAGCTTTCTTT,CASSQYEQGNTEAFF
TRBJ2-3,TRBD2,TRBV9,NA,TGTGCCAGCAGCCCCTACGGACTAGCAGCGGATACGCAGTATTTT,CASSPYGLAADTQYF
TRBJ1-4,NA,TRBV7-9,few,TGTGCCAGCAGCTTAGTGACAGGCCTTAATGAAAAACTGTTTTTT,CASSLVTGLNEKLFF
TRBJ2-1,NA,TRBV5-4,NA,TGTGCCACCGTAGGGGGCAATGAGCAGTTCTTC,CATVGGNEQFF
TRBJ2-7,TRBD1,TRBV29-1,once,TGCAGCGTTGAAGCGTCGGTCAGGGGGCTCAACGAGCAGTACTTC,CSVEASVRGLNEQYF